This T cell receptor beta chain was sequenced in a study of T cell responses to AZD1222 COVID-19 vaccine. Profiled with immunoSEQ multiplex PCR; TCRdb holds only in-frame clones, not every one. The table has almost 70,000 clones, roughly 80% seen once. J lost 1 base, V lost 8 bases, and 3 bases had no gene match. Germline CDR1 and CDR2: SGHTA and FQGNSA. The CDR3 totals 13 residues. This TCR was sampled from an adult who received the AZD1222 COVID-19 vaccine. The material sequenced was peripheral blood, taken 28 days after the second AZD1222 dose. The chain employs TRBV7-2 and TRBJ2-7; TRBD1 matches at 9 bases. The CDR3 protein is CASWGQGSYEQYF. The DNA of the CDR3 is TGTGCCAGCTGGGGACAGGGATCCTACGAGCAGTACTTC.